Listed below are T cell receptor beta chains from one sample, sequenced in a study of metastatic and nonmetastatic thyroid tumors. TCRdb redid the clone calls on the PCR reads using MiXCR. This table has some 35,000 clones, around 28% appearing once. The sequencing input was blood. The receptor set was obtained from a female donor with papillary thyroid cancer or a benign thyroid nodule (not recorded which). Some clones in this sample may be carry-over from other donors' samples. Both conserved end residues are part of each CDR3. Fields, in order: D gene, clone size, J gene, V gene, CDR3 protein. A D gene is named only where the DNA matches it firmly. Rows may omit the clone size; those that give it use once, few, many or a size class.

D gene: TRBD2; clone size: .; J gene: TRBJ2-3; V gene: TRBV6-4; CDR3 protein: CASSAGGQVTDTQYF
D gene: .; clone size: .; J gene: TRBJ2-2; V gene: TRBV7-6; CDR3 protein: CASSLGGGAGELFF
D gene: .; clone size: many; J gene: TRBJ2-2; V gene: TRBV7-6; CDR3 protein: CASSLDLPQTNTGELFF
D gene: TRBD2; clone size: .; J gene: TRBJ2-7; V gene: TRBV5-1; CDR3 protein: CACSRGGLAGFSYEQYF
D gene: TRBD2; clone size: medium-sized; J gene: TRBJ2-7; V gene: TRBV12-3/TRBV12-4; CDR3 protein: CASTRTSTYEQYF
D gene: TRBD1; clone size: many; J gene: TRBJ1-5; V gene: TRBV2; CDR3 protein: CASSGQGGNQPQHF
D gene: .; clone size: .; J gene: TRBJ2-7; V gene: TRBV6-5; CDR3 protein: CASSFSLDEQYF
D gene: TRBD2; clone size: many; J gene: TRBJ2-3; V gene: TRBV20-1; CDR3 protein: CSLGGGALSSDTQYF
D gene: .; clone size: once; J gene: TRBJ2-6; V gene: TRBV14; CDR3 protein: CASSPRGYGFGSFTSGANVLTF
D gene: TRBD1; clone size: few; J gene: TRBJ2-2; V gene: TRBV5-1; CDR3 protein: CASSLGDRGRPGELFF
D gene: .; clone size: medium-sized; J gene: TRBJ1-5; V gene: TRBV20-1; CDR3 protein: CSARGSGRINQPQHF
D gene: .; clone size: medium-sized; J gene: TRBJ2-1; V gene: TRBV12-3/TRBV12-4; CDR3 protein: CASSLPGHNEQFF
D gene: .; clone size: many; J gene: TRBJ2-6; V gene: TRBV29-1; CDR3 protein: CSADQSGANVLTF
D gene: TRBD1; clone size: medium-sized; J gene: TRBJ1-1; V gene: TRBV20-1; CDR3 protein: CSARDFSPTGGSEAFF
D gene: .; clone size: few; J gene: TRBJ2-7; V gene: TRBV27; CDR3 protein: CASGLAGSHSYEQYF
D gene: TRBD1; clone size: .; J gene: TRBJ2-7; V gene: TRBV7-2; CDR3 protein: CASSLGGQGAREQYF
D gene: TRBD1; clone size: many; J gene: TRBJ2-1; V gene: TRBV10-3; CDR3 protein: CATGQGANEQFF
D gene: .; clone size: many; J gene: TRBJ1-1; V gene: TRBV10-2; CDR3 protein: CATADVLGDTEAFF
D gene: .; clone size: many; J gene: TRBJ2-2; V gene: TRBV6-1; CDR3 protein: CASSAGIENTGELFF
D gene: .; clone size: .; J gene: TRBJ2-7; V gene: TRBV18; CDR3 protein: CASSETITFEKYF
D gene: .; clone size: many; J gene: TRBJ1-1; V gene: TRBV7-7; CDR3 protein: CASSLAKGPDTEAFF
D gene: .; clone size: .; J gene: TRBJ2-7; V gene: TRBV15; CDR3 protein: CATSIDHGAKYEQYF
D gene: TRBD1; clone size: many; J gene: TRBJ1-2; V gene: TRBV9; CDR3 protein: CASSAPTGERNGYTF
D gene: .; clone size: .; J gene: TRBJ2-3; V gene: TRBV20-1; CDR3 protein: CSARVVGLNADMQYF
D gene: .; clone size: few; J gene: TRBJ1-2; V gene: TRBV7-9; CDR3 protein: CASSLDWGNYGYTF
D gene: .; clone size: many; J gene: TRBJ2-1; V gene: TRBV13; CDR3 protein: CASSLRTEYNEQFF
D gene: .; clone size: .; J gene: TRBJ2-2; V gene: TRBV11-2; CDR3 protein: CASRVRGGGGAGELFF
D gene: .; clone size: many; J gene: TRBJ2-1; V gene: TRBV12-5; CDR3 protein: CASGTGMTDTNEQFF
D gene: .; clone size: .; J gene: TRBJ2-7; V gene: TRBV20-1; CDR3 protein: CSARGDIPGAYEQYF
D gene: TRBD1; clone size: many; J gene: TRBJ1-2; V gene: TRBV3-1; CDR3 protein: CASSQPGQAYGYTF
D gene: TRBD2; clone size: .; J gene: TRBJ2-7; V gene: TRBV7-3; CDR3 protein: CASISSGIVDEQYF
D gene: .; clone size: .; J gene: TRBJ2-2; V gene: TRBV28; CDR3 protein: CASRRTVTWELFF
D gene: TRBD2; clone size: many; J gene: TRBJ2-2; V gene: TRBV19; CDR3 protein: CASSSERGGNTGELFF
D gene: .; clone size: .; J gene: TRBJ2-5; V gene: TRBV6-1; CDR3 protein: CASSGQEGSETQYF
D gene: TRBD1; clone size: many; J gene: TRBJ2-6; V gene: TRBV20-1; CDR3 protein: CSATGRDSGATGANVLTF
D gene: TRBD2; clone size: .; J gene: TRBJ2-7; V gene: TRBV28; CDR3 protein: CASSFVAGPYEQYF
D gene: .; clone size: .; J gene: TRBJ1-2; V gene: TRBV2; CDR3 protein: CASSIVPGRGYTF
D gene: .; clone size: .; J gene: TRBJ2-3; V gene: TRBV12-3/TRBV12-4; CDR3 protein: CSSSIYNGRDTDSQYF
D gene: .; clone size: .; J gene: TRBJ1-3; V gene: TRBV7-2; CDR3 protein: CASGPGSISGTTIYF
D gene: TRBD1; clone size: .; J gene: TRBJ1-2; V gene: TRBV18; CDR3 protein: CASSAGTGFGYGYTF
D gene: .; clone size: .; J gene: TRBJ2-1; V gene: TRBV11-1; CDR3 protein: CASSLWLKGSYNEQFF
D gene: TRBD1; clone size: .; J gene: TRBJ1-4; V gene: TRBV30; CDR3 protein: CALTPTGCVGKLFF
D gene: .; clone size: many; J gene: TRBJ2-7; V gene: TRBV10-1; CDR3 protein: CASSEWDHYYYEQYF
D gene: .; clone size: many; J gene: TRBJ1-4; V gene: TRBV25-1; CDR3 protein: CASNNNEKLFF
D gene: .; clone size: many; J gene: TRBJ1-5; V gene: TRBV9; CDR3 protein: CASSVGGSQTPQHF